These 30 T cell receptor beta chains were all obtained from the same sample, sequenced in a study of cytomegalovirus exposure and HLA in healthy donors. PCR primers comprised 60 Vbeta and 13 Jbeta primers. Generated by immunoSEQ multiplex PCR, the TCRdb table keeps only in-frame clones and is missing some. Of about 47,000 clones listed, less than 75% are singletons. The source material was PBMCs. These receptors were obtained from a man under 40 in good health and CMV-seronegative.

The chain carries TRBV6-6 and TRBJ2-3, with D perhaps TRBD2 (6 bases). This CDR3 contains 14 residues. In germline, CDR1 is MNHNY, CDR2 SVGAGI (reference sequence). The V and J ends lost 0 bases and 6 bases respectively, with 10 bases between them. CDR3 DNA sequence: TGTGCCAGCAGTTACTCTCTTAGCGGTGATACGCAGTATTTT. Its translation is CASSYSLSGDTQYF.

CDR3 nucleotide sequence: TGCGCCAGCAGCTCCGGACTAGCGGGAGACCTCAATGAGCAGTTCTTC. It yields the protein CASSSGLAGDLNEQFF. This sequence joins TRBV5-1 and TRBJ2-1, with TRBD2 identical over 13 bases. Trimming cost V 3 bases and J 6 bases; bases outside gene matches: 6. This CDR3 comprises 16 residues. Germline loops: CDR1 SGHRS, CDR2 YFSETQ.

This clone is a singleton in its sample. This chain uses TRBV7-6 with TRBJ2-1; 14 positions agree with TRBD2. Germline CDR1 SGHVS, CDR2 FNYEAQ. V was pared by 5 bases and J by 1 base, with 13 bases of the junction left unmatched. The CDR3 loop spans 20 amino acids. CDR3 region: CASSPRLAGGELISYNEQFF. In DNA, the CDR3 is TGTGCCAGCAGCCCCAGACTAGCGGGAGGGGAACTAATTTCCTACAATGAGCAGTTCTTC.

This rearrangement joins TRBV5-4 to TRBJ1-1; weak D call: TRBD1 (6 bases). CDR3 size: 13 residues. Germline assignment: CDR1 SGHNT and CDR2 YYREEE (reference sequence). With 1 base removed from V and 5 bases from J, the gap between germline ends came to 9 bases. For the CDR3, the DNA is TGTGCCAGCAGCTTGAAGGGGGAAACTGAAGCTTTCTTT. This encodes CASSLKGETEAFF.

This clone was seen a handful of times. Other DNA sequences in this sample translate to the same CDR3. This chain joins TRBV6-4 and TRBJ2-3; the D gene is possibly TRBD1 (5 bases). Trimming stripped 0 bases from V and 4 bases from J, with 8 bases between. This CDR3 region has 14 residues. Germline assignment: CDR1 MRHNA and CDR2 SNTAGT. The CDR3 DNA reads as TGTGCCAGCAGTGACTCGCAGGGCGCAGATACGCAGTATTTT. Its protein product is CASSDSQGADTQYF.

The rearrangement links TRBV29-1 to TRBJ1-2; D unclear. Trimming removed 6 bases from V and 8 bases from J, with 16 bases in between. CDR3 length equals 12 residues. Per germline, CDR1 SQVTM and CDR2 ANQGSEA. The CDR3: CSVLGADHGYTF. The CDR3 bases are TGCAGCGTGCTAGGAGCAGATCACGGCTACACCTTC.

The rearrangement links TRBV30 to TRBJ1-5; the match to TRBD1 covers 9 bases. CDR3 size: 14 residues. J lost 5 bases, V lost 6 bases, and 8 bases had no gene match. Per the germline V gene, CDR1 is GTSNPN and CDR2 is SVGIG (reference sequence). CDR3 protein: CACSHRGLYQPQHF. The CDR3 bases are TGTGCCTGTTCTCACAGGGGGCTCTATCAGCCCCAGCATTTT.

CDR3: CASSLEAGLEQFF. The CDR3 DNA reads as TGTGCCAGCAGCTTAGAGGCGGGTCTGGAGCAGTTCTTC. J is TRBJ2-1 and V is TRBV7-6, with D possibly being TRBD2 (5 bases). Germline V gene sequence: CDR1 SGHVS, CDR2 FNYEAQ. The CDR3 has 13 amino acids. Trimming left V 1 base short and J 10 bases short, with 11 bases between.

This sequence joins TRBV7-9 and TRBJ2-5, with unresolved D. CDR3 length: 12 residues. V was pared by 3 bases and J by 2 bases, with 4 bases between. Germline values: CDR1 SEHNR, CDR2 FQNEAQ (reference sequence). This CDR3 is CASSFGQETQYF. CDR3 sequence (DNA): TGTGCCAGCAGCTTCGGTCAAGAGACCCAGTACTTC.

The gene calls are TRBV10-2 and TRBJ1-4, with D maybe TRBD1 (6 bases). The germline V gene has CDR1 WSHSY and CDR2 SAAADI. Trimming cost V 6 bases and J 6 bases, with 14 bases left between them. This CDR3 has 14 amino acids. CDR3 residues: CASRATGRDEKLFF. DNA for the CDR3: TGCGCCAGCAGGGCGACAGGAAGGGATGAAAAACTGTTTTTT.

The chain recombines TRBV6-1 with TRBJ1-2, with D unclear. Between the trimmed V and J ends, which lost 3 bases and 8 bases, there was a span of 13 bases. Germline V CDR1 and CDR2: MNHNS, SASEGT. The CDR3 has 13 amino acids. The CDR3 here is CASSETAEGGYTF. DNA for the CDR3: TGTGCCAGCAGTGAGACGGCGGAGGGCGGCTACACCTTC.

The chain combines TRBV19 with TRBJ2-4; 9 bases are a match to TRBD1. This CDR3 region has 15 residues. Trimming at V came to 3 bases and at J to 2 bases, leaving 2 bases not matched to a gene. The germline CDR1 and CDR2 sequences are LNHDA and SQIVND (reference sequence). In DNA form, the CDR3 reads TGTGCCAGTAGTATGGGACAGGGAACCAAAAACATTCAGTACTTC. Protein: CASSMGQGTKNIQYF.

This clone was detected only once. The chain employs TRBV27 and TRBJ2-1; D is uncertain. Germline-derived CDR1 and CDR2 are MNHEY and SMNVEV (reference sequence). V lost 5 bases to trimming and J lost 6 bases, with 14 bases between them. The CDR3 is made up of 14 amino acids. CDR3 residues: CASSPLPPGNEQFF. The CDR3 DNA follows: TGTGCCAGCAGTCCACTTCCCCCTGGCAATGAGCAGTTCTTC.

This chain connects TRBV6-1 to TRBJ2-7; 7 bases align to TRBD2. J lost 0 bases, V lost 0 bases, and 5 bases had no gene match. The CDR3 has 16 amino acids. Germline loops: CDR1 MNHNS, CDR2 SASEGT. The CDR3 nucleotides read TGTGCCAGCAGTGAAGCCGGACTAGGAAACTCCTACGAGCAGTACTTC. It specifies CASSEAGLGNSYEQYF.

The V gene is TRBV5-5, the J gene TRBJ2-2; D not resolved. With 5 bases removed from V and 5 bases from J, the gap between germline ends came to 10 bases. Per the germline V gene, CDR1 is SGHKS and CDR2 is YYEKEE (reference sequence). CDR3 length: 13 residues. Here the CDR3 DNA reads TGTGCCAGCAGTCCCGGTTGGACCGGGGAGCTGTTTTTT. This encodes CASSPGWTGELFF.

The V and J genes are TRBV14 and TRBJ2-1; D remains ambiguous. CDR3 size: 18 residues. The germline V and J ends were trimmed by 1 base and 4 bases, with 20 bases remaining between them. Germline V gene data show CDR1 as SGHDN and CDR2 as FVKESK. This CDR3 reads CASSQGVLAWNVYNEQFF. The CDR3 DNA sequence: TGTGCCAGCAGCCAAGGGGTGTTAGCCTGGAACGTATACAATGAGCAGTTCTTC.

The V call is TRBV19, the J call TRBJ1-2, with D tentatively TRBD1 (5 bases). The CDR3 length is 16 residues. Germline V gene lookup returns CDR1 LNHDA and CDR2 SQIVND (reference sequence). V was shortened by 3 bases and J by 2 bases, with 16 bases between the two germline ends. DNA for the CDR3: TGTGCCAGTAGTATGGCGAAGGTGGGGGGGAACTATGGCTACACCTTC. The encoded protein is CASSMAKVGGNYGYTF.

This clone was seen more than once but under ten times. The V call is TRBV6-5, the J call TRBJ2-3; 7 bases match TRBD1. Trimming removed 3 bases from V and 4 bases from J; junction bases left unmatched: 4. Germline CDR1 reads MNHEY; CDR2 reads SVGAGI. This CDR3 comprises 14 residues. CDR3 DNA sequence: TGTGCCAGCAGTTATGAGGGGGCGTCAGATACGCAGTATTTT. This translates into CASSYEGASDTQYF.

This rearrangement joins TRBV25-1 to TRBJ2-1; 11 bases line up with TRBD2. V dropped 2 bases and J dropped 4; count of bases not matched to a gene: 7. The germline V gene has CDR1 MGHDK and CDR2 SYGVNS. The CDR3 is 17 residues long. CDR3 sequence (DNA): TGTGCCAGCAGTGAAACTTATAGCGGGAGGGGGTACAATGAGCAGTTCTTC. Translation: CASSETYSGRGYNEQFF.

This chain links TRBV7-5 with TRBJ1-3. TRBV7-5 is a pseudogene locus. The CDR3 has 18 amino acids. The CDR3 here is CVRSPLRAGPFSGNTIYF. CDR3 DNA: TGTGTCAGAAGCCCCCTACGGGCGGGTCCTTTCTCTGGAAACACCATATATTTT.

The chain has TRBV2 and TRBJ1-5, with D unclear. In germline, CDR1 is SNHLY, CDR2 FYNNEI. This CDR3 is 14 amino acids long. V gave up 4 bases and J gave up 0 bases, with 7 bases separating them. CDR3 nucleotides: TGTGCCAGCAGTGCGAGTTATAGCAATCAGCCCCAGCATTTT. This encodes CASSASYSNQPQHF. Combining the CDR3 with reference TRBV2 and TRBJ1-5 gives the whole variable domain EPEVTQTPSHQVTQMGQEVILRCVPISNHLYFYWYRQILGQKVEFLVSFYNNEISEKSEIFDDQFSVERPDGSNFTLKIRSTKLEDSAMYFCASSASYSNQPQHFGDGTRLSIL.

The chain employs TRBV30 and TRBJ1-5; D may be TRBD1 (6 bases). Germline CDR1 GTSNPN, CDR2 SVGIG (reference sequence). V dropped 0 bases and J dropped 6 bases, with 6 bases sitting between them. The CDR3 consists of 12 residues. DNA of the CDR3: TGTGCCTGGAGTGTACAGGGTCAGCCCCAGCATTTT. Translating gives CAWSVQGQPQHF. Looking up the rest from reference TRBV30 and TRBJ1-5 gives the full variable domain: SQTIHQWPATLVQPVGSPLSLECTVEGTSNPNLYWYRQAAGRGLQLLFYSVGIGQISSEVPQNLSASRPQDRQFILSSKKLLLSDSGFYLCAWSVQGQPQHFGDGTRLSIL.

A few counts support this clone. J is TRBJ2-3 and V is TRBV19, with D perhaps matching TRBD1 (5 bases). Germline CDR1 is LNHDA and CDR2 is SQIVND (reference sequence). The CDR3 spans 15 residues. V was cut by 2 bases and J by 5 bases, with 14 bases left in between. As DNA, the CDR3 is TGTGCCAGTAGTATAAATATGGACAAAGGAGATACGCAGTATTTT. Translated: CASSINMDKGDTQYF.

The chain joins TRBV19 to TRBJ2-2; 9 bases line up with TRBD2. The CDR3 totals 14 residues. Trimming took 10 bases from V and 6 from J; bases not matched to a gene: 9. The germline CDR1 and CDR2 sequences are LNHDA and SQIVND (reference sequence). The CDR3, as DNA: TGTGCCACTGCGGTGAGACTAGCGGCCGGGGAGCTGTTTTTT. It specifies CATAVRLAAGELFF.

A few counts support this clone. In nucleotides, the CDR3 is TGTGCCAGCAGACCCTGGGGGGGGCGCCTTGCTTTCTTT. The encoded protein is CASRPWGGRLAFF. The V and J genes are TRBV2 and TRBJ1-1, with D possibly TRBD1 on 6 matching bases. The germline V and J ends were trimmed by 6 bases and 11 bases, with 19 bases remaining between them. This CDR3 spans 13 amino acids. From germline, CDR1 is SNHLY and CDR2 FYNNEI.

The chain employs TRBV18 and TRBJ1-4; 7 bases align to TRBD1. Germline V lookup: CDR1 KGHSH, CDR2 LQKENI. The CDR3 runs 16 residues. The V segment lost 1 base and the J segment 10 bases; nucleotides outside the gene matches: 12. This chain's CDR3 is CASSPLNRDRYRKLFF. CDR3 in DNA: TGTGCCAGCTCACCACTCAACCGGGACAGATATAGAAAACTGTTTTTT. The variable domain in full, completed from reference TRBV18 and TRBJ1-4, reads NAGVMQNPRHLVRRRGQEARLRCSPMKGHSHVYWYRQLPEEGLKFMVYLQKENIIDESGMPKERFSAEFPKEGPSILRIQQVVRGDSAAYFCASSPLNRDRYRKLFFGSGTQLSVL.

The chain has TRBV6-1 and TRBJ2-7, with 8 bases matching TRBD2. CDR1 and CDR2 from the germline V gene are MNHNS and SASEGT. This CDR3 comprises 15 residues. Trimming removed 1 base from V and 3 bases from J; junction bases left unmatched: 5. In DNA form, the CDR3 reads TGTGCCAGCAGTGAAGGAAGCGGGGGCTACTACGAGCAGTACTTC. Encoded protein: CASSEGSGGYYEQYF.

V gene TRBV2 combines with J gene TRBJ1-1; tentatively, D is TRBD1 (6 bases). Trimming cost V 7 bases and J 0 bases, with 12 bases left between them. Looked up from germline, CDR1 is SNHLY and CDR2 is FYNNEI. The CDR3 loop spans 14 amino acids. The CDR3 is CASNIRGMNTEAFF. The CDR3 nucleotides read TGTGCCAGCAATATAAGGGGGATGAACACTGAAGCTTTCTTT.

V usage is TRBV9 and J usage is TRBJ2-1; 8 bases align to TRBD2. Germline V gene sequence: CDR1 SGDLS, CDR2 YYNGEE. The CDR3 totals 16 residues. V shed 4 bases and J 3 bases; nucleotides not matched to a gene: 9. In DNA, the CDR3 is TGTGCCAGCAGCCTAGACGCGGGAGGATTCTACAATGAGCAGTTCTTC. The encoded protein is CASSLDAGGFYNEQFF.

This rearrangement joins TRBV18 to TRBJ1-1, with a weak D call TRBD1 (5 bases). The CDR3 is 16 residues long. Per the germline V gene, CDR1 is KGHSH and CDR2 is LQKENI. Trimming left V 4 bases short and J 1 base short, with 16 bases between. The CDR3 nucleotides read TGTGCCAGCTCACAGACCAGTATCAGGGAGAACACTGAAGCTTTCTTT. Its protein is CASSQTSIRENTEAFF.